Presented here are 27 T cell receptor beta chains from one specimen sequenced in a study of CD8+ T cells in alopecia areata. Extraction and reverse transcription of RNA yielded cDNA as the sequencing template. This table comes from immunoSEQ multiplex PCR, and its TCRdb copy is limited to in-frame clones, with some not included. The sample has 100,000 to 150,000 clones; approximately 60% are singletons. Treatment here: oral pan-JAK inhibitor, 5-10 mg twice daily. Sequenced material: CD4+ T cells sorted from blood, taken at week 4, from a patient treated with tofacitinib. The receptors come from a human donor with alopecia areata.

The chain joins TRBV5-1 to TRBJ1-2; no firm D call. Germline CDR1 reads SGHRS; CDR2 reads YFSETQ. There are 15 residues in the CDR3. The V gene lost 0 bases and the J gene lost 6 bases, with 15 bases spanning the gap. This CDR3 is CASSLGRGSSHGYTF. Written as DNA, the CDR3 is TGCGCCAGCAGCTTGGGGCGCGGGTCAAGCCATGGCTACACCTTC.

This clone was detected only a few times. Additional DNA sequences in this sample encode the identical CDR3. The J gene is TRBJ1-2, the V gene TRBV6-5; TRBD1 might be the D (5 bases). CDR1 is MNHEY and CDR2 is SVGAGI in the germline V gene. The CDR3 consists of 14 residues. V lost 4 bases and J 3 bases, leaving 12 bases between the germline ends. CDR3: CASSLGASDYGYTF. In DNA form, the CDR3 reads TGTGCCAGCAGTTTAGGGGCGAGCGACTATGGCTACACCTTC.

This sequence joins TRBV6-1 and TRBJ1-2; no clear D gene. CDR3 length: 14 residues. The germline gives CDR1 MNHNS, CDR2 SASEGT. V was pared by 1 base and J by 7 bases, with 13 bases between. The CDR3 DNA reads TGTGCCAGCAGTGAAGTATTAAGGTCTGCTGGCTACACCTTC. The encoded protein is CASSEVLRSAGYTF.

This chain connects TRBV4-2 to TRBJ2-3, with 7 bases matching TRBD2. The CDR3 has 16 amino acids. V was pared by 5 bases and J by 2 bases, with 10 bases of the junction left unmatched. In germline, CDR1 is LGHNA, CDR2 YNFKEQ. CDR3 bases: TGTGCCAGCAGCGACGCACTAGCGATCGACACAGATACGCAGTATTTT. Protein: CASSDALAIDTDTQYF.

This chain joins TRBV29-1 and TRBJ2-1; 8 bases map to TRBD2. CDR3 length equals 19 residues. J lost 6 bases, V lost 7 bases, and 26 bases had no gene match. From germline, CDR1 is SQVTM and CDR2 ANQGSEA. DNA of the CDR3: TGCAGCGCTAAGAAAGTACTAGCGGAACTCCACGGGGGGGGCAATGAGCAGTTCTTC. This codes for CSAKKVLAELHGGGNEQFF.

The table lists this clone with a few counts. At one end the junction does not follow the germline gene, possibly because of a read error. The gene calls are TRBV6-5 and TRBJ2-7, with D unclear. The CDR3 extends over 11 amino acids. Germline CDR1 and CDR2: MNHEY and SVGAGI. The CDR3 bases are TGTGCCAGCAGATCCATGTACGGGCAGTACTTC. Translated: CASRSMYGQYF.

DNA of the CDR3: TGCGCCAGCAGCTCGCGCGGAGACTACGAGCAGTACTTC. Its translation: CASSSRGDYEQYF. The chain links TRBV5-1 to TRBJ2-7; D ambiguous. CDR1 SGHRS and CDR2 YFSETQ come from the germline V gene. Trimming took off 3 bases at V and 3 bases at J, with 10 bases between the two ends. The CDR3 loop spans 13 amino acids.

This clone was seen a few times. The rearrangement uses TRBV29-1 and TRBJ2-5; 9 positions agree with TRBD1. The CDR3 extends over 13 amino acids. V lost 4 bases, J lost 1 base, and 1 base stayed unmatched. In germline, CDR1 is SQVTM, CDR2 ANQGSEA. The CDR3 here is CSVADRGQETQYF. In nucleotides, the CDR3 is TGCAGCGTTGCGGACAGGGGCCAAGAGACCCAGTACTTC.

V is TRBV29-1 and J is TRBJ2-3, with 7 nucleotides matching TRBD1. This CDR3 has 13 residues. In germline, CDR1 is SQVTM, CDR2 ANQGSEA. J lost 2 bases, V lost 7 bases, and 6 bases had no gene match. This CDR3 is CSAKGQNTDTQYF. The CDR3 DNA sequence: TGCAGCGCCAAGGGACAGAACACAGATACGCAGTATTTT.

This clone showed up just a few times. The gene calls are TRBV20-1 and TRBJ2-7, with D possibly matching TRBD2 (6 bases). There are 10 residues in the CDR3. V was pared by 6 bases and J by 10 bases, with 13 bases between. Per germline, CDR1 DFQATT and CDR2 SNEGSKA (reference sequence). CDR3 sequence: CSALSGDQYF. DNA of the CDR3: TGCAGTGCCTTGTCGGGGGACCAGTACTTC.

The gene calls are TRBV29-1 and TRBJ2-3, with a possible D match to TRBD2 (6 bases). CDR1 and CDR2 from the germline V gene are SQVTM and ANQGSEA. The CDR3 is 15 amino acids. Trimming removed 7 bases from V and 0 bases from J, with 17 bases in between. CDR3 DNA: TGCAGCGCCGAAACGGGACTGCCTAGCACAGATACGCAGTATTTT. Its protein product is CSAETGLPSTDTQYF.

The chain joins TRBV18 to TRBJ1-2; D gene uncertain. The CDR3 loop spans 15 amino acids. With 3 bases removed from V and 2 bases from J, the gap between germline ends came to 13 bases. In germline, CDR1 is KGHSH, CDR2 LQKENI. The CDR3 sequence: CASSPPLDGNYGYTF. As DNA, the CDR3 is TGTGCCAGCTCACCTCCTTTAGACGGGAACTATGGCTACACCTTC. Supplemented by reference TRBV18 and TRBJ1-2, the full variable domain reads NAGVMQNPRHLVRRRGQEARLRCSPMKGHSHVYWYRQLPEEGLKFMVYLQKENIIDESGMPKERFSAEFPKEGPSILRIQQVVRGDSAAYFCASSPPLDGNYGYTFGSGTRLTVV.

CDR3 nucleotides: TGTGCCAGCAGCCAACAGGGGTTTGGTGGCTACACCTTC. This gives the protein CASSQQGFGGYTF. This chain uses TRBV5-6 with TRBJ1-2, with 7 positions matching TRBD1. The germline V gene has CDR1 SGHDT and CDR2 YYEEEE. CDR3 size: 13 residues. With 4 bases clipped from V and 7 bases from J, the junction kept 7 bases outside the gene matches.

The chain has TRBV18 and TRBJ1-1, with D possibly matching TRBD1 (6 bases). Trimming cost V 5 bases and J 4 bases, with 20 bases left between them. Germline V gene sequence: CDR1 KGHSH, CDR2 LQKENI. The CDR3 is 16 amino acids. The CDR3 coding sequence is TGTGCCAGCTCATCAGGGGCCACAGGGAGTGGCACTGAAGCTTTCTTT. It specifies CASSSGATGSGTEAFF.

This chain connects TRBV5-4 to TRBJ2-5, with 9 bases fitting TRBD1. This CDR3 is built from 13 residues. V was clipped by 4 bases and J by 4 bases; unmatched bases: 2. The germline V gene has CDR1 SGHNT and CDR2 YYREEE (reference sequence). The CDR3 loop reads CASSLDRGETQYF. The CDR3 nucleotides read TGTGCCAGCAGCCTGGACAGGGGAGAGACCCAGTACTTC. The full variable domain, in which reference TRBV5-4 and TRBJ2-5 provide the parts outside the CDR3, is ETGVTQSPTHLIKTRGQQVTLRCSSQSGHNTVSWYQQALGQGPQFIFQYYREEENGRGNFPPRFSGLQFPNYSSELNVNALELDDSALYLCASSLDRGETQYFGPGTRLLVL.

CDR3: CATSRDRDNNQPQHF. CDR3 coding DNA: TGTGCCACCAGCAGAGACCGGGACAACAATCAGCCCCAGCATTTT. This chain links TRBV15 with TRBJ1-5; a possible D gene is TRBD1 (6 bases). The CDR3 is 15 amino acids. The germline V gene has CDR1 LNHNV and CDR2 YYDKDF (reference sequence). V lost 0 bases and J 3 bases, leaving 9 bases between the germline ends. Supplemented by reference TRBV15 and TRBJ1-5, the full variable domain reads DAMVIQNPRYQVTQFGKPVTLSCSQTLNHNVMYWYQQKSSQAPKLLFHYYDKDFNNEADTPDNFQSRRPNTSFCFLDIRSPGLGDTAMYLCATSRDRDNNQPQHFGDGTRLSIL.

The V call is TRBV7-2, the J call TRBJ2-3; D unresolved. Germline V CDR1 and CDR2: SGHTA, FQGNSA. Trimming left V 6 bases short and J 6 bases short, with 13 bases between. The CDR3 consists of 13 residues. The CDR3 reads CASSASAADTQYF. DNA of the CDR3: TGTGCCAGCAGTGCGTCCGCGGCCGATACGCAGTATTTT.

The chain has TRBV29-1 and TRBJ2-7, with D maybe TRBD1 (6 bases). The CDR3 loop spans 17 amino acids. Germline CDR1 is SQVTM and CDR2 is ANQGSEA. V was cut by 7 bases and J by 0 bases, with 25 bases left in between. The CDR3 region has the DNA TGCAGCGATTACCGGGCTACAGGGTTGGGCTGCTCCTACGAGCAGTACTTC. It codes for CSDYRATGLGCSYEQYF.

The gene calls are TRBV28 and TRBJ2-5, with a possible D match to TRBD2 (7 bases). The CDR3 is 18 residues long. Germline-derived CDR1 and CDR2 are MDHEN and SYDVKM. Trimming removed 7 bases at V and 4 bases at J, with 28 bases between. The CDR3, as DNA: TGTGCCAGCAAATTCGTGGGGGGGCGGCCCCTCGCAAGAGAGACCCAGTACTTC. The encoded protein is CASKFVGGRPLARETQYF.

This clone was detected only a few times. This chain links TRBV11-2 with TRBJ2-3; a weak D match, TRBD1 (6 bases). V gave up 6 bases and J gave up 3 bases, with 16 bases separating them. The CDR3 totals 15 residues. The germline gives CDR1 SGHAT, CDR2 FQNNGV. CDR3: CASSPLGQGTDTQYF. CDR3 nucleotides: TGTGCCAGCAGTCCCCTCGGCCAGGGGACAGATACGCAGTATTTT. Complete variable domain (other parts from reference TRBV11-2 and TRBJ2-3): EAGVAQSPRYKIIEKRQSVAFWCNPISGHATLYWYQQILGQGPKLLIQFQNNGVVDDSQLPKDRFSAERLKGVDSTLKIQPAKLEDSAVYLCASSPLGQGTDTQYFGPGTRLTVL.

This rearrangement joins TRBV29-1 to TRBJ2-5; D gene unclear. Trimming removed 6 bases at V and 4 bases at J, with 9 bases between. CDR1 and CDR2 from the germline V gene are SQVTM and ANQGSEA. The CDR3 spans 11 residues. The DNA of the CDR3 is TGCAGCGTCGTGAGCCGAGAGACCCAGTACTTC. It specifies CSVVSRETQYF.

The chain links TRBV7-2 to TRBJ2-5, with D unresolved. V lost 3 bases, J lost 5 bases, and 13 bases lay in between. This CDR3 region has 14 residues. The germline gives CDR1 SGHTA, CDR2 FQGNSA. The CDR3 bases are TGTGCCAGCAGCTTTCCTAGAGGCTCTGAGACCCAGTACTTC. This sequence encodes CASSFPRGSETQYF.

In this sample, this clone turned up a few times. The sample carries other DNA sequences with the same CDR3. V usage is TRBV29-1 and J usage is TRBJ2-5; D uncertain. Trimming shortened V by 4 bases and J by 2 bases, and 5 bases separated the two germline ends. The CDR3 loop spans 11 amino acids. CDR1 is SQVTM and CDR2 is ANQGSEA in the germline V gene. CDR3 coding DNA: TGCAGCGTTGGTGGACAAGAGACCCAGTACTTC. It specifies CSVGGQETQYF. Together with reference TRBV29-1 and TRBJ2-5, the CDR3 gives the full variable domain: SAVISQKPSRDICQRGTSLTIQCQVDSQVTMMFWYRQQPGQSLTLIATANQGSEATYESGFVIDKFPISRPNLTFSTLTVSNMSPEDSSIYLCSVGGQETQYFGPGTRLLVL.

This rearrangement joins TRBV29-1 to TRBJ2-3; possibly TRBD1 or TRBD2 for D (5 bases each). CDR3 length equals 13 residues. Germline V gives CDR1 SQVTM, CDR2 ANQGSEA. Between the trimmed V and J ends, which lost 1 base and 11 bases, there was a span of 16 bases. CDR3 region: CSVEAPQAGGQYF. The CDR3 nucleotides are TGCAGCGTTGAAGCACCACAGGCGGGTGGGCAGTATTTT.

This clone has only a few counts. The chain joins TRBV29-1 to TRBJ2-5; D is uncertain. This CDR3 has 13 amino acids. The V end lost 7 bases, the J end lost 5 bases, and 17 bases lay between the germline ends. The germline V gene has CDR1 SQVTM and CDR2 ANQGSEA. CDR3 DNA sequence: TGCAGCGCTCTAAGGGCGACCCCCGAGACCCAGTACTTC. Its translation is CSALRATPETQYF.

This clone came up a few times. V is TRBV29-1 and J is TRBJ2-1; 13 bases map to TRBD2. Trimming at V came to 4 bases and at J to 8 bases, leaving 8 bases not matched to a gene. The CDR3 covers 15 residues. Looked up from germline, CDR1 is SQVTM and CDR2 is ANQGSEA. As DNA, the CDR3 is TGCAGCGTTGCAGGACTAGCGGGAGATAGCGATGAGCAGTTCTTC. The encoded protein is CSVAGLAGDSDEQFF.

V gene TRBV7-2 combines with J gene TRBJ1-4; the D gene is possibly TRBD1 (5 bases). Deletions cut 5 bases from V and 3 bases from J, with 16 bases between. Germline CDR1 is SGHTA and CDR2 is FQGNSA. The length of the CDR3 is 16 residues. The CDR3 is CASSPDGDSANEKLFF. The CDR3 nucleotides are TGTGCCAGCAGCCCCGACGGGGACTCGGCTAATGAAAAACTGTTTTTT.